Sequencing of this T cell receptor beta chain was carried out in a study of blood T cell repertoires in COVID-19 (TCRdb year 2020). With respect to the entire study: Samples covering the acute and convalescent phases of COVID-19 were provided by collaborators in the United States, Italy and Spain. The prospective study material was composed of cDNA or gDNA derived from T cells, B-cell-depleted T cells, or PBMCs. Deeply sampled blood TCRbeta repertoires from subjects exposed to, actively infected with, or recovered from COVID-19 were included in the dataset. The repertoires were made available in a free public database intended to serve as a resource for research on the immune response to SARS-CoV-2. Samples were obtained from the ongoing ImmuneRACE study (first 160 participants) and from over 1,000 subjects provided by 6 global collaborators. A de-identified subject ID, COVID-19 status, age in years and sex were almost always included in the sample metadata. Where HLA class I and class II types were available, the types were taken from metadata supplied by the sample provider, not from assay-based typing.

The CDR3 runs 13 amino acids, cysteine and phenylalanine included. Only the CDR3 region is kept as DNA, spanning 39 bases read in frame from base 1. The junction shows trimming of 6 bases on V and 7 bases on J, and the gene matches do not reach 5 bases of it. The germline V gene (reference sequence) gives CDR1 as LNHDA and CDR2 as SQIVND. This clone has only one observation. No antigen is known for it. Nothing much larger sits one base from this clone, and base qualities are not available. Points the paper makes about the study in general: How much clinical and demographic metadata was included differed by source and by participant, and the metadata was provided uncurated.

Whole blood was collected in K2EDTA tubes by collaborating institutions according to the institutions' own protocols. For TCRbeta analysis, collaborators shipped samples as frozen whole blood, isolated PBMCs, or DNA extracted from either of those sample types. The immunoSEQ Assay, a bias-controlled multiplex PCR, was used to amplify TCRbeta CDR3 regions from genomic DNA. For the original study's pipeline: The number of nucleated cells in each sample was estimated by amplification of reference gene primers within the assay. To quantify the absolute abundance of each unique TCRbeta CDR3 rearrangement, sequence reads were collapsed and filtered. For each sample, productive Simpson clonality was calculated by taking the square root of Simpson's diversity index across productive rearrangements. Sourced from immuneACCESS, this table was stored by TCRdb with only in-frame sequences that have V and J called. A share of the clones is absent; for the studies checked, an unresolved V gene accounts for under half, and the remainder has no known explanation. V, J and clone size are those of that table, while D and trimming were read from the DNA. This sample is represented by approximately 200,000 clones; 80% to 90% of them were singletons. The ten largest clones capture approximately 9.9% of the sample.

The origin of this receptor is a human donor with active or convalescent COVID-19. The donor label of this sample is uncertain. The V gene is TRBV19 and the J gene is TRBJ2-4; 8 middle bases align to TRBD2. Sequencing input: peripheral blood. DNA sequence: TGTGCCAGTAGGGGTCCTAGCGGGAACATTCAGTACTTC. This translates into CASRGPSGNIQYF. The full variable domain, with segments outside the CDR3 supplied by the reference TRBV19 and TRBJ2-4 proteins, appears as DGGITQSPKYLFRKEGQNVTLSCEQNLNHDAMYWYRQDPGQGLRLIYYSQIVNDFQKGDIAEGYSVSREKKESFPLTVTSAQKNPTAFYLCASRGPSGNIQYFGAGTRLSVL.